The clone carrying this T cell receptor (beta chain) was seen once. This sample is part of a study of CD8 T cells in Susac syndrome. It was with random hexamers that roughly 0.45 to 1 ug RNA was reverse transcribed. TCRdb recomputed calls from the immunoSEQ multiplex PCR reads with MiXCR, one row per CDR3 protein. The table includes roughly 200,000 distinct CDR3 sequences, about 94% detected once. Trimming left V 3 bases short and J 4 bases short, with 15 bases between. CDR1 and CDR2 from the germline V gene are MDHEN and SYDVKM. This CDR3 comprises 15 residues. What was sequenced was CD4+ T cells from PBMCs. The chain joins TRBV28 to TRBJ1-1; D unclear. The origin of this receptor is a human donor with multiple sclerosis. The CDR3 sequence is CASSFEYGGSTEAFF. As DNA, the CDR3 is TGTGCCAGCAGTTTCGAATACGGAGGTAGCACTGAAGCTTTCTTT.